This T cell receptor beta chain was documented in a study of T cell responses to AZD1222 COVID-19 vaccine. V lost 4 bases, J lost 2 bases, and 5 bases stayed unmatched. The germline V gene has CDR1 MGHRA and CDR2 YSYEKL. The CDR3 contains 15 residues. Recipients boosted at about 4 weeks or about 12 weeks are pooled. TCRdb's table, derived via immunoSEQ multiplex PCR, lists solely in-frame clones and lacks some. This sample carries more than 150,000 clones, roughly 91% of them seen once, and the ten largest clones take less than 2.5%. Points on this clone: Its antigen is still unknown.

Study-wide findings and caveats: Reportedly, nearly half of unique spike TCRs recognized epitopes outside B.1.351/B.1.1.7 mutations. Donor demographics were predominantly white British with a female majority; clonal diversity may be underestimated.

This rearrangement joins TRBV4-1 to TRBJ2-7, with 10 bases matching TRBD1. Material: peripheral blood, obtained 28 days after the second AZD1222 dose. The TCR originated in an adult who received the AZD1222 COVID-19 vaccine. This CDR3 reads CASSPRQGAAYEQYF. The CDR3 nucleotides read TGCGCCAGCAGCCCCCGACAGGGGGCAGCCTACGAGCAGTACTTC.